The clone carrying this T cell receptor (beta chain) has only one observation. Its specificity is unknown. The sample originates from a study of persistence of HIV-infected CD4 T cells. The CDR3 loop spans 13 amino acids. V was clipped by 6 bases and J by 4 bases, with 12 bases between them. Cells were stimulated nonspecifically with anti-CD3/anti-CD28 magnetic beads. Sorting selected CD4+ T cells upregulating both CD40 ligand and CD69. PBMCs were depleted of CD8+ T cells before stimulation. This was the immunoSEQ version 4 assay in survey mode. Clones were sequenced by immunoSEQ multiplex PCR, and TCRdb holds only the in-frame ones, with some missing. The sample lists 35,000 to 55,000 clones; approximately 90% were seen once.

The clonotype comes from an adult woman with HIV who was CMV-seropositive. Here the sequenced sample was CD4+ T cells sorted from PBMCs after approximately 19-hour stimulation, taken from a patient who received antiretroviral therapy. The gene calls are TRBV12-3 or TRBV12-4 and TRBJ1-2; TRBD1 is a possible D gene (5 bases). CDR3 DNA sequence: TGTGCCAGCAGCCCAGACAGCTTCTATGGCTACACCTTC. This translates into CASSPDSFYGYTF.